This T cell receptor beta chain came from a study of T cells after yellow fever vaccination (dated by TCRdb to the late 2010s). Study-wide context: The SMART-Seq v4 Ultra Low Input RNA kit was used to prepare libraries from fractions with low cell numbers. Bulk PBMC replicates and cell subsets were isolated from blood drawn at multiple timepoints before and after both primary and secondary immunization. Two healthy male donors made up the cohort, one aged 18 to 29 years and the other aged 30 to 40 years. Bulk TCR alpha and beta repertoires were sequenced longitudinally to track T-cell clones before and after primary and booster YFV17D yellow fever vaccination.

V loses 3 bases, J loses 0 bases, and the germline ends lie 8 bases apart. Its CDR3 holds 14 amino acids, cysteine through phenylalanine. Left in the record is the CDR3 DNA by itself, 42 bases read in frame from the first base. The label giving this sample's treatment or condition can be read as: live attenuated yellow fever vaccine strain. PBMCs were isolated from peripheral blood using a standard Ficoll-Paque protocol. Dynabeads CD4 and CD8 positive selection kits were used to isolate the CD4 and CD8 T-cell fractions. RNA was extracted with TriZol from bulk PBMCs, CD4 and CD8 fractions, and dextramer-positive and dextramer-negative fractions. TCR cDNA was synthesized by 5'RACE template switching, through which a universal primer site and unique molecular identifiers were introduced. Priming of cDNA synthesis was performed from both the TCR alpha and TCR beta constant segments. Two PCR steps were used to amplify libraries, with sample barcodes and sequencing adapters being added in the second step. Libraries were sequenced on Illumina HiSeq 2500 (2x100 bp) or NovaSeq (2x150 bp). The original pipeline was this. MIGEC was used to demultiplex reads and collapse the reads into UMI consensus sequences, and MiXCR was used for V(D)J alignment. Clonotypes responding to the vaccine were identified with edgeR on replicate PBMC samples, with the criteria of FDR below 0.01 and a log2 fold change above 5 up to day 15. Each bulk clonotype received a CD4 or CD8 identity based on whether the sequenced CD4 or CD8 repertoire contained that clonotype at higher abundance. The raw public data were reprocessed by TCRdb itself: fastp quality trimming at Q25, MiXCR clonotype calling, in-frame beta chains only. CDR3 protein sequences are deduplicated, and each keeps its most common genes and DNA. TCRdb, not the original authors, processed these V and J calls. Counted in this sample were roughly 250,000 distinct CDR3 sequences; roughly 13% of them appeared once. The ten most abundant clones make up around 0.55% of the sample.

Concerning this clonotype itself: The antigen this receptor binds is unknown. No much larger clonotype is one base removed from it; base qualities were not supplied.

The investigation overall reported the following: Compared with the primary T-cell response, the secondary T-cell response was weaker but faster, peaking on day 5 rather than day 15. Only two donors were included in the study, so the extent to which the findings can be generalized is limited. Most clones expanded after primary vaccination (roughly 96% of CD4 and 88% of CD8) were re-detected after the booster, suggesting that broad memory maintenance occurred. A small share of clonotypes was detected in both CD4 and CD8 compartments, with the overlap likely arising from convergent recombination. Computational filtering was needed because FACS-sorted repertoires could contain abundant contaminating clonotypes from the bulk population.

This TCR came from a man aged 25 to 45 who received the YFV17D yellow fever vaccine. The sequencing used CD4+ T cells sorted from PBMCs, collected 45 days after the yellow fever booster vaccination. The chain is encoded by TRBV12-3 or TRBV12-4 joined to TRBJ2-5, with the D gene not confidently named. The CDR3 protein: CASSLWANQETQYF. The nucleotide sequence is given as TGTGCCAGCAGTTTGTGGGCCAACCAAGAGACCCAGTACTTC.